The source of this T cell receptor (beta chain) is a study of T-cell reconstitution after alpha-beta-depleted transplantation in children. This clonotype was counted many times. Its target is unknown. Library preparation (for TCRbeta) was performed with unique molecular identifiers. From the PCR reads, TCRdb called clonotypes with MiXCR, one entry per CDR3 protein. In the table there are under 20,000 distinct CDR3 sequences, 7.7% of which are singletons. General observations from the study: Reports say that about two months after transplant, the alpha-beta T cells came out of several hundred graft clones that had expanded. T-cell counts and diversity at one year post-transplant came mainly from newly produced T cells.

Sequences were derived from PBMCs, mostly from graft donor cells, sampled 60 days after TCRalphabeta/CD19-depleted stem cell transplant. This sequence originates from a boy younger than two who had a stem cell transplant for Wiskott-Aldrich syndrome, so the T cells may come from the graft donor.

Here the CDR3 reads CASSFVTGFQYF. In DNA, the CDR3 is TGTGCCAGCAGTTTCGTGACAGGTTTTCAGTACTTC. The genes are TRBV12-3 or TRBV12-4 and TRBJ2-4; possible D gene TRBD1, 6 bases. The V end lost 3 bases, the J end lost 11 bases, and 11 bases lay between the germline ends. The CDR3 is 12 residues long.